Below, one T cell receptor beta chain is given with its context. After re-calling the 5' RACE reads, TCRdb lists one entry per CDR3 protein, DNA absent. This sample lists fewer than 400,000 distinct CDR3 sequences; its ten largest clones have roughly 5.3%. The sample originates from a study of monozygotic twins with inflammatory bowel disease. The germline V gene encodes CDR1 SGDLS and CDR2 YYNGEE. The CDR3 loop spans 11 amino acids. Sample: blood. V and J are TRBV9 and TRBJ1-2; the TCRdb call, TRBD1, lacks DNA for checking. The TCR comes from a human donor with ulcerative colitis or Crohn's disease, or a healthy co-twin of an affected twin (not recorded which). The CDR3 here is CASTQGNGYTF.